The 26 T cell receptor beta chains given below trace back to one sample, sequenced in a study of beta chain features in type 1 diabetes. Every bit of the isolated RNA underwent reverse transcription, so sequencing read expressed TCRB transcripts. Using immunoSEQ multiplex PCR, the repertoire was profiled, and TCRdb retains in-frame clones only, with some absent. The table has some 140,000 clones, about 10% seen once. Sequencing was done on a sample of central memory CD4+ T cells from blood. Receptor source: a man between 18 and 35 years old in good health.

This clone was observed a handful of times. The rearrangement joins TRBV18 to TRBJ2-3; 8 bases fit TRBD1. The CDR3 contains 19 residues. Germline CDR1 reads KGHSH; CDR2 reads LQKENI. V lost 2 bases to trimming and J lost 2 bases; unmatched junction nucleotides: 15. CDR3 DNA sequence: TGTGCCAGCTCACCAATCCAGGGGGCAGGAAAGTATACCACAGATACGCAGTATTTT. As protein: CASSPIQGAGKYTTDTQYF.

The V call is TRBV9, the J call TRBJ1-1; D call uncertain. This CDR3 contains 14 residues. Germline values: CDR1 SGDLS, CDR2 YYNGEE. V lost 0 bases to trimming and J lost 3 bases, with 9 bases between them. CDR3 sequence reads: CASSVAPRDTEAFF. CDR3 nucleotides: TGTGCCAGCAGCGTAGCACCCCGGGACACTGAAGCTTTCTTT.

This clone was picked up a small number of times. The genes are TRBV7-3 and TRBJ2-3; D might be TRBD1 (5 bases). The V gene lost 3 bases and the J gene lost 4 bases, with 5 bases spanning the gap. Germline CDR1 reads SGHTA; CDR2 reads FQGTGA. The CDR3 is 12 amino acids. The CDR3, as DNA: TGTGCCAGCAGCTTCAGGGCAGATACGCAGTATTTT. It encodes CASSFRADTQYF.

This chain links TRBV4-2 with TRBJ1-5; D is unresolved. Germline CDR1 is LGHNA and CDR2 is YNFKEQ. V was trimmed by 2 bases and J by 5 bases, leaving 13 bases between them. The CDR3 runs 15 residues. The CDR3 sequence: CASSQPDSGDQPQHF. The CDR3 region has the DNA TGTGCCAGCAGCCAACCGGACTCGGGCGATCAGCCCCAGCATTTT.

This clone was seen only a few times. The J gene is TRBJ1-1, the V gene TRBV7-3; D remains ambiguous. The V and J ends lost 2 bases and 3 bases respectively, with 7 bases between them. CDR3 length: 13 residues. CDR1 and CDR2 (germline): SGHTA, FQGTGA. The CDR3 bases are TGTGCCAGCAGCTTAGCGCTGGACACTGAAGCTTTCTTT. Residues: CASSLALDTEAFF. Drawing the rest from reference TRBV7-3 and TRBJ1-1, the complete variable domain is GAGVSQTPSNKVTEKGKYVELRCDPISGHTALYWYRQSLGQGPEFLIYFQGTGAADDSGLPNDRFFAVRPEGSVSTLKIQRTERGDSAVYLCASSLALDTEAFFGQGTRLTVV.

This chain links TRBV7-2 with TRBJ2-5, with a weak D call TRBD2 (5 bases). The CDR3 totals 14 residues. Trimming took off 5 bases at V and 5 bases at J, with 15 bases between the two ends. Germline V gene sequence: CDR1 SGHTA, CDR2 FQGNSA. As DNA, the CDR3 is TGTGCCAGCAGCCTTAGGACTCGTGGCGAGACCCAGTACTTC. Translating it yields CASSLRTRGETQYF.

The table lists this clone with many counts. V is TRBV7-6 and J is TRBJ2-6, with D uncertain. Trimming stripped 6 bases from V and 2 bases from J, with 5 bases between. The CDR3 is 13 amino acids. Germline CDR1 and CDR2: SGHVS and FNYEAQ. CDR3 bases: TGTGCCAGCAGTTCAGCTGGGGCCAACGTCCTGACTTTC. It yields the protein CASSSAGANVLTF.

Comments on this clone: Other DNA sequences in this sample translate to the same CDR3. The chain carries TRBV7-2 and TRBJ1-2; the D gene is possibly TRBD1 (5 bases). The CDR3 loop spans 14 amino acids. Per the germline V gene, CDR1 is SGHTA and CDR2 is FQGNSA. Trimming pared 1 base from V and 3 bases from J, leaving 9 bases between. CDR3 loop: CASSLVRGDYGYTF. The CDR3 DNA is TGTGCCAGCAGCTTAGTGCGGGGGGACTATGGCTACACCTTC.

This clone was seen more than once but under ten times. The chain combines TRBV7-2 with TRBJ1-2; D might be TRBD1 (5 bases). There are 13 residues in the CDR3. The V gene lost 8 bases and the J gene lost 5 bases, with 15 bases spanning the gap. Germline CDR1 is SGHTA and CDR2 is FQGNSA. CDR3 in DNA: TGTGCCAGCGGACCTACGGGGGTTTATGGCTACACCTTC. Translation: CASGPTGVYGYTF.

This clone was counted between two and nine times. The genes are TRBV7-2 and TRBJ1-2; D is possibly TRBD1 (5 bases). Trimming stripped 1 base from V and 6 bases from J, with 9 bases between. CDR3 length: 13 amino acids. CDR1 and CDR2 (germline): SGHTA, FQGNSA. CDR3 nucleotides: TGTGCCAGCAGCTTAGGGGGGGACGATGGCTACACCTTC. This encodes CASSLGGDDGYTF.

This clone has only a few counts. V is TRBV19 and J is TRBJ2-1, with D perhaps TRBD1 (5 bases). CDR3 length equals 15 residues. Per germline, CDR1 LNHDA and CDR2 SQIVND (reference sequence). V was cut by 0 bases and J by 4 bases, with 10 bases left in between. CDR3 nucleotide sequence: TGTGCCAGTAGTATAGACGCACAGGTATACAATGAGCAGTTCTTC. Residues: CASSIDAQVYNEQFF. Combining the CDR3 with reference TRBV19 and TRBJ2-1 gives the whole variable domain DGGITQSPKYLFRKEGQNVTLSCEQNLNHDAMYWYRQDPGQGLRLIYYSQIVNDFQKGDIAEGYSVSREKKESFPLTVTSAQKNPTAFYLCASSIDAQVYNEQFFGPGTRLTVL.

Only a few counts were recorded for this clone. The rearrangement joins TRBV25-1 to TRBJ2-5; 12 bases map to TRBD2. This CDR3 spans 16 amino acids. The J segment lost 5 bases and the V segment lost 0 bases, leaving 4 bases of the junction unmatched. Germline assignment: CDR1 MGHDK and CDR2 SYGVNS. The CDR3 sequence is CASSEYLAGGPETQYF. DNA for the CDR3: TGTGCCAGCAGTGAATATCTAGCGGGGGGGCCCGAGACCCAGTACTTC.

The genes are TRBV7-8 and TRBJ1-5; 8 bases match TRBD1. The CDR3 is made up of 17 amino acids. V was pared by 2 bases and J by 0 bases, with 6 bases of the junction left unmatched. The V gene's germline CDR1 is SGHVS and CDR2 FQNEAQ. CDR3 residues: CASSLLQGGYSNQPQHF. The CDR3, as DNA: TGTGCCAGCAGCTTACTACAGGGGGGCTATAGCAATCAGCCCCAGCATTTT.

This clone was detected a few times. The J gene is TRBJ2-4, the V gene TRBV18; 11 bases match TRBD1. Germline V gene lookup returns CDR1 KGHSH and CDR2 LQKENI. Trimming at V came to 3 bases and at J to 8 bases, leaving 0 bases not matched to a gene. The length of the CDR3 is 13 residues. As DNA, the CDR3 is TGTGCCAGCTCACCGGGACAGGGGGACATTCAGTACTTC. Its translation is CASSPGQGDIQYF.

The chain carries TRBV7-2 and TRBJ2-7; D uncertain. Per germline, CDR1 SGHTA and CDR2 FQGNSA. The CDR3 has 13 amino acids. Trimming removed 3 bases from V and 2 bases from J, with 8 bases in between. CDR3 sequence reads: CASSLALAYEQYF. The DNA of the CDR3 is TGTGCCAGCAGCTTGGCCCTAGCCTACGAGCAGTACTTC.

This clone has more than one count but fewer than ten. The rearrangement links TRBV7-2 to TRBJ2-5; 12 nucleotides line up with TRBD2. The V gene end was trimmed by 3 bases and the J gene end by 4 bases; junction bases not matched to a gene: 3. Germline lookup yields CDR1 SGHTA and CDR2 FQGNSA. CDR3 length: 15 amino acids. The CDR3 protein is CASSFRTSGVETQYF. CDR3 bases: TGTGCCAGCAGCTTCAGGACTAGCGGGGTAGAGACCCAGTACTTC.

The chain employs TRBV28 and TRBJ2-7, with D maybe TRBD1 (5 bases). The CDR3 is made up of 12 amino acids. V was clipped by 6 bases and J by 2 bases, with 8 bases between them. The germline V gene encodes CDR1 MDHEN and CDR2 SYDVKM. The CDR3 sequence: CASRGQTYEQYF. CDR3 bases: TGTGCCAGCAGGGGGCAGACCTACGAGCAGTACTTC.

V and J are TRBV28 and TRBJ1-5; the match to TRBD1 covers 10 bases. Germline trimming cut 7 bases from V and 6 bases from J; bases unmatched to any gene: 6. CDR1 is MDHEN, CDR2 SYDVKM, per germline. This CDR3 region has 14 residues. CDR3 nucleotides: TGTGCCAGCAACTCGGGACAGGGGAGTCAGCCCCAGCATTTT. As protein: CASNSGQGSQPQHF.

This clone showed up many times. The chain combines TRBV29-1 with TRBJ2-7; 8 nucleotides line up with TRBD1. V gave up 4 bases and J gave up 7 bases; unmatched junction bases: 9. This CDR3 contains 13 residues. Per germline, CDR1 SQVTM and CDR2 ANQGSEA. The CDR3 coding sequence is TGCAGCGTTGCAGGGGGCCCCAGAGGAGAGCAGTACTTC. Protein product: CSVAGGPRGEQYF.

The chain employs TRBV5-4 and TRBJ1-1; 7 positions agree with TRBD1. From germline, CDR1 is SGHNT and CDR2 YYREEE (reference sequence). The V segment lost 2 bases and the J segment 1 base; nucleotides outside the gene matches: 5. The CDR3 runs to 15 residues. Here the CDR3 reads CASSLTGASNTEAFF. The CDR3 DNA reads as TGTGCCAGCAGCTTAACAGGGGCTTCGAACACTGAAGCTTTCTTT.

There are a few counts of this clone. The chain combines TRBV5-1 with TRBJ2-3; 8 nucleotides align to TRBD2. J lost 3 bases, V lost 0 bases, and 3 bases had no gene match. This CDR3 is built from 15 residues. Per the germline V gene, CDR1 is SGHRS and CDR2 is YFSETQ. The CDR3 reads CASSLGGLGTDTQYF. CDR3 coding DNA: TGCGCCAGCAGCTTGGGGGGACTAGGGACAGATACGCAGTATTTT.

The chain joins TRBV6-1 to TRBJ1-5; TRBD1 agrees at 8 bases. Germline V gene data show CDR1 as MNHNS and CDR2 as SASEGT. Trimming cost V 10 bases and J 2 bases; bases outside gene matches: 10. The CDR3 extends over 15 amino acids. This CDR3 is CATHQGANGNQPQHF. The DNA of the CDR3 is TGTGCCACCCATCAGGGGGCGAACGGCAATCAGCCCCAGCATTTT.

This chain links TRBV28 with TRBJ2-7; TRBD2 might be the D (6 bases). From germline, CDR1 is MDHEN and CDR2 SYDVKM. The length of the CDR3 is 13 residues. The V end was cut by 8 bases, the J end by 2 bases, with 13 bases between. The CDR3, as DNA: TGTGCCAGCTGCCTAGCGCAAACCTACGAGCAGTACTTC. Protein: CASCLAQTYEQYF.

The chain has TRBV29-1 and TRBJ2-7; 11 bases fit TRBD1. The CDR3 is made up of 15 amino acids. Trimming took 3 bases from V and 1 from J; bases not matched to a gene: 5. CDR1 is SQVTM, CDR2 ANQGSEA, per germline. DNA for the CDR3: TGCAGCGTTGAGGAGGACAGGGGGCAATCCTACGAGCAGTACTTC. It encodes CSVEEDRGQSYEQYF.

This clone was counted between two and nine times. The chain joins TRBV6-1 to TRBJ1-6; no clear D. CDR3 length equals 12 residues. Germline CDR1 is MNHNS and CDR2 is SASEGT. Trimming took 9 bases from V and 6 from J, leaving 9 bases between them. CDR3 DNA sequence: TGTGCCAGTCGTATTTCTAATTCACCCCTCCACTTT. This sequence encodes CASRISNSPLHF.

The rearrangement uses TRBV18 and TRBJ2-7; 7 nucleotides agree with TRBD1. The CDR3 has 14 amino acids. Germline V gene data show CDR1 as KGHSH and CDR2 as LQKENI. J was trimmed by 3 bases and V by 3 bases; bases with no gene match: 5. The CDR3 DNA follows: TGTGCCAGCTCACCGGATTCAGGGGGCTACGAGCAGTACTTC. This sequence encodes CASSPDSGGYEQYF.